These 24 T cell receptor beta chains share one sample of origin, sequenced in a study of vaccination effects on CD4 cells after COVID-19. Using immunoSEQ multiplex PCR, the repertoire was profiled, and TCRdb retains in-frame clones only, with some absent. The table shows tens of thousands of clones, with 55% to 85% occurring only once. What these receptors recognize is not known. Using viral peptide pools, the ViraFEST assay grew out antigen-specific CD4+ T cells prior to sequencing. The culture ran for roughly ten days before CD4+ T cells were isolated. The vaccine given was either BNT162b2 or mRNA-1273, in two doses. Sequencing was performed on CD4+ T cells from PBMCs cultured with HCoV-229E spike peptides, taken after COVID-19 vaccination. The receptor set was obtained from a human donor who received a COVID-19 vaccine.

The rearrangement uses TRBV4-1 and TRBJ2-5; D gene unclear. The CDR3 totals 12 residues. V lost 0 bases and J lost 5, with 4 bases in between. Per germline, CDR1 MGHRA and CDR2 YSYEKL. CDR3: CASSQDRETQYF. Here the CDR3 DNA reads TGCGCCAGCAGCCAAGATCGTGAGACCCAGTACTTC.

The chain employs TRBV19 and TRBJ1-3; unclear D gene. V was trimmed by 4 bases and J by 0 bases, leaving 4 bases between them. CDR3 length: 13 residues. Germline CDR1 LNHDA, CDR2 SQIVND (reference sequence). The CDR3 loop is CASSKRSGNTIYF. CDR3 DNA: TGTGCCAGTAGTAAACGCTCTGGAAACACCATATATTTT.

The genes are TRBV9 and TRBJ1-3, with D possibly matching TRBD1 (5 bases). This CDR3 is 13 amino acids long. The V end was cut by 3 bases, the J end by 1 base, with 5 bases between. Germline CDR1 reads SGDLS; CDR2 reads YYNGEE. The CDR3 spells CASSGGSGNTIYF. The CDR3 nucleotides read TGTGCCAGCAGCGGGGGGTCTGGAAACACCATATATTTT. The full variable domain, rest sourced from reference TRBV9 and TRBJ1-3, is DSGVTQTPKHLITATGQRVTLRCSPRSGDLSVYWYQQSLDQGLQFLIQYYNGEERAKGNILERFSAQQFPDLHSELNLSSLELGDSALYFCASSGGSGNTIYFGEGSWLTVV.

The rearrangement links TRBV5-1 to TRBJ2-3; D not certain. The CDR3 runs 15 residues. The V end was cut by 1 base, the J end by 5 bases, with 14 bases between. Germline lookup yields CDR1 SGHRS and CDR2 YFSETQ. The CDR3 spells CASSLRTHAQDTQYF. In DNA form, the CDR3 reads TGCGCCAGCAGCTTGAGAACCCACGCACAAGATACGCAGTATTTT.

The chain has TRBV28 and TRBJ2-7, with no clear D. CDR3 size: 13 residues. Between the trimmed V and J ends, which lost 2 bases and 3 bases, there was a span of 8 bases. Germline lookup yields CDR1 MDHEN and CDR2 SYDVKM. This CDR3 reads CASSLPFGYEQYV. CDR3 DNA sequence: TGTGCCAGCAGTTTACCCTTCGGCTACGAGCAGTACGTC.

The genes are TRBV4-2 and TRBJ1-1, with D tentatively TRBD1 (5 bases). V was clipped by 3 bases and J by 6 bases, with 8 bases between them. Looked up from germline, CDR1 is LGHNA and CDR2 is YNFKEQ. The CDR3 covers 12 residues. This CDR3 reads CASSHGGAEAFF. Written as DNA, the CDR3 is TGTGCCAGCAGCCATGGGGGTGCTGAAGCTTTCTTT.

The chain recombines TRBV4-2 with TRBJ2-3; possibly TRBD2 for D (7 bases). This CDR3 region has 17 residues. Per germline, CDR1 LGHNA and CDR2 YNFKEQ. V lost 3 bases and J lost 0, with 16 bases in between. CDR3 sequence (DNA): TGTGCCAGCAGCCAGATTGACGCGGGGGCTAGCACAGATACGCAGTATTTT. It yields the protein CASSQIDAGASTDTQYF.

The V and J genes are TRBV3-1 (or the pseudogene TRBV3-2) and TRBJ2-2; TRBD2 aligns across 9 bases. The germline gives CDR1 LGHDT, CDR2 YNNKEL (reference sequence). This CDR3 spans 16 amino acids. J gave up 7 bases and V 0 bases, and 6 bases lay outside the gene matches. This chain's CDR3 is CASSQDFAGGHGELFF. The CDR3 region has the DNA TGTGCCAGCAGCCAAGATTTCGCGGGGGGGCACGGGGAGCTGTTTTTT.

V is TRBV29-1 and J is TRBJ1-5; tentatively, D is TRBD1 (6 bases). Germline assignment: CDR1 SQVTM and CDR2 ANQGSEA. The germline V and J ends were trimmed by 6 bases and 0 bases, with 12 bases remaining between them. This CDR3 spans 14 amino acids. CDR3 region: CSVLTGISNQPQHF. The CDR3, as DNA: TGCAGCGTCCTGACAGGTATTAGCAATCAGCCCCAGCATTTT. The variable domain in full, completed from reference TRBV29-1 and TRBJ1-5, reads SAVISQKPSRDICQRGTSLTIQCQVDSQVTMMFWYRQQPGQSLTLIATANQGSEATYESGFVIDKFPISRPNLTFSTLTVSNMSPEDSSIYLCSVLTGISNQPQHFGDGTRLSIL.

The chain joins TRBV6-5 to TRBJ2-7; 8 bases align to TRBD2. Trimming cost V 2 bases and J 7 bases; bases outside gene matches: 1. This CDR3 comprises 12 residues. Germline V lookup: CDR1 MNHEY, CDR2 SVGAGI. For the CDR3, the DNA is TGTGCCAGCAGTTACCCGGGAGGGGAGCAGTACGTC. Translation: CASSYPGGEQYV.

This sequence joins TRBV28 and TRBJ1-1, with D uncertain. The germline gives CDR1 MDHEN, CDR2 SYDVKM. This CDR3 comprises 12 residues. The V end was cut by 6 bases, the J end by 5 bases, with 10 bases between. Here the CDR3 reads CASRLTGTEAFF. CDR3 nucleotides: TGTGCCAGCAGATTGACGGGGACTGAAGCTTTCTTT.

V and J are TRBV3-1 (or the pseudogene TRBV3-2) and TRBJ2-5; perhaps TRBD1 as D (6 bases). The V gene lost 4 bases and the J gene lost 5 bases, with 17 bases spanning the gap. The CDR3 has 15 amino acids. Germline values: CDR1 LGHDT, CDR2 YNNKEL (reference sequence). CDR3 coding DNA: TGTGCCAGCAGCCTTACGGGACATACGATGGAGACCCAGTACTTC. This sequence encodes CASSLTGHTMETQYF.

The V gene is TRBV6-6, the J gene TRBJ2-7; possible D gene TRBD2, 6 bases. Germline CDR1 and CDR2: MNHNY and SVGAGI (reference sequence). The V gene lost 6 bases and the J gene lost 0 bases, with 15 bases spanning the gap. This CDR3 comprises 15 residues. The CDR3 protein is CASSPQAGSSYEQYV. In DNA, the CDR3 is TGTGCCAGCAGCCCTCAGGCGGGGAGCTCCTACGAGCAGTACGTC.

The genes are TRBV3-1 (or the pseudogene TRBV3-2) and TRBJ2-6; D may be TRBD2 (5 bases). V lost 3 bases, J lost 2 bases, and 5 bases lay in between. Germline CDR1 and CDR2: LGHDT and YNNKEL (reference sequence). This CDR3 has 14 residues. The CDR3 loop reads CASSQRAGANVLTF. The DNA for the CDR3 is TGTGCCAGCAGCCAGAGGGCTGGGGCCAACGTCCTGACTTTC.

The chain employs TRBV19 and TRBJ2-5, with 15 positions matching TRBD2. Germline V gene sequence: CDR1 LNHDA, CDR2 SQIVND (reference sequence). The CDR3 has 15 residues. With V trimmed by 3 bases and J by 4 bases, 0 bases remained unmatched. The CDR3 bases are TGTGCCAGTAGTATGGGACTAGCGGGGGGAGAGACCCAGTACTTC. Protein: CASSMGLAGGETQYF.

V and J are TRBV25-1 and TRBJ1-2, with D perhaps matching TRBD1 (5 bases). Germline V CDR1 and CDR2: MGHDK, SYGVNS. Trimming left V 6 bases short and J 3 bases short, with 11 bases between. This CDR3 is built from 13 residues. This CDR3 reads CASRRGTDYGYTF. CDR3 coding DNA: TGTGCCAGCAGGAGGGGTACTGACTATGGCTACACCTTC.

The DNA of the CDR3 is TGCAGCGTCCCAGGGACAGGGAGGCAAGAGACCCAGTACTTC. Its protein product is CSVPGTGRQETQYF. The J gene is TRBJ2-5, the V gene TRBV29-1, with 9 bases matching TRBD1. CDR1 SQVTM and CDR2 ANQGSEA come from the germline V gene. This CDR3 comprises 14 residues. Trimming at V came to 6 bases and at J to 2 bases, leaving 7 bases not matched to a gene.

The chain couples TRBV6-5 to TRBJ2-7, with 8 bases lining up with TRBD1. Germline assignment: CDR1 MNHEY and CDR2 SVGAGI. Trimming cost V 6 bases and J 6 bases; bases outside gene matches: 10. There are 14 residues in the CDR3. This chain's CDR3 is CASRGTGTGGEQYV. CDR3 DNA sequence: TGTGCCAGCAGGGGGACAGGCACCGGGGGCGAGCAGTACGTC.

With respect to this clone: This same CDR3 is encoded by further DNA sequences in the sample. The V call is TRBV18, the J call TRBJ1-1, with TRBD1 matching over 7 bases. CDR1 and CDR2 from the germline V gene are KGHSH and LQKENI. Trimming removed 3 bases from V and 0 bases from J; junction bases left unmatched: 1. The CDR3 contains 14 residues. CDR3 sequence: CASSPGQMNTEAFF. CDR3 DNA: TGTGCCAGCTCACCGGGACAGATGAACACTGAAGCTTTCTTT.

This clone is a singleton in its sample. The V call is TRBV6-5, the J call TRBJ1-5; the D gene is possibly TRBD1 (6 bases). The CDR3 loop spans 14 amino acids. V lost 6 bases to trimming and J lost 2 bases, with 11 bases between them. The germline V gene has CDR1 MNHEY and CDR2 SVGAGI. The CDR3 reads CASRGDTRNQPQHF. CDR3 DNA: TGTGCCAGCAGGGGGGACACGCGCAATCAGCCCCAGCATTTT.

V gene TRBV11-2 combines with J gene TRBJ2-2; perhaps TRBD2 as D (6 bases). Germline lookup yields CDR1 SGHAT and CDR2 FQNNGV. The CDR3 extends over 13 amino acids. The germline V and J ends were trimmed by 3 bases and 5 bases, with 7 bases remaining between them. CDR3 in DNA: TGTGCCAGCAGCTTGGGGGGTACCGGGGAGCTGTTTTTT. Translation gives CASSLGGTGELFF.

The V and J genes are TRBV9 and TRBJ2-3; 11 positions match TRBD1. The V gene's germline CDR1 is SGDLS and CDR2 YYNGEE. The CDR3 sequence is 15 residues long. Trimming took 4 bases from V and 3 from J; bases not matched to a gene: 4. Here the CDR3 reads CASSFGQGATDTQYF. The CDR3 nucleotides read TGTGCCAGCAGCTTCGGACAGGGGGCAACAGATACGCAGTATTTT.

This rearrangement joins TRBV7-3 to TRBJ2-1, with TRBD1 identical over 10 bases. The CDR3 has 17 residues. J lost 6 bases, V lost 5 bases, and 13 bases had no gene match. Germline CDR1 SGHTA, CDR2 FQGTGA. DNA for the CDR3: TGTGCCAGCAGCCCTAAACCGGGACAGGGGATTTCCAATGAGCAGTTCTTC. Translated, it gives CASSPKPGQGISNEQFF.

The chain joins TRBV9 to TRBJ1-3, with 8 bases lining up with TRBD1. The CDR3 consists of 20 residues. V gave up 0 bases and J gave up 4 bases; unmatched junction bases: 18. CDR1 is SGDLS and CDR2 is YYNGEE in the germline V gene. This CDR3 is CASSVGLRGTGASGGNTIYF. CDR3 coding DNA: TGTGCCAGCAGCGTAGGTCTGAGAGGGACAGGTGCTTCGGGGGGAAACACCATATATTTT.